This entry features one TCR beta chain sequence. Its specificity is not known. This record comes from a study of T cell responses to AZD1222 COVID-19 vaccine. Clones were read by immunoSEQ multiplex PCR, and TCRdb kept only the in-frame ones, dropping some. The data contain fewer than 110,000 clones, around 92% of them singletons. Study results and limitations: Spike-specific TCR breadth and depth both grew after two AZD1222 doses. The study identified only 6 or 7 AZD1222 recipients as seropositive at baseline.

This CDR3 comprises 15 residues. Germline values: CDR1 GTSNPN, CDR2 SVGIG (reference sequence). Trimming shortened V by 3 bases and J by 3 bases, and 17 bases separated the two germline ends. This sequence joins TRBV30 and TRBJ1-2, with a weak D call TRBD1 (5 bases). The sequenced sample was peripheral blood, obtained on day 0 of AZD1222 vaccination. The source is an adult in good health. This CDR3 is CAWRPGTDLYYGYTF. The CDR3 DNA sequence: TGTGCCTGGAGGCCTGGGACCGACCTTTACTATGGCTACACCTTC.